The 8 T cell receptor beta chains in this list originate from one sample, sequenced in a study of CD8+CD57+ T cells in acquired aplastic anemia. Flow cytometry had shown expanded CD8+CD57+ cells in the patients chosen for sequencing. Investigators profiled TCR beta VDJ and CDR3 from genomic DNA template. TCRdb ran MiXCR on the reads and lists one entry per CDR3 protein. The sample includes roughly 200,000 distinct CDR3 sequences, about 60% seen only once; the top ten take about 39%. Sequenced: sorted CD4+, CD8+, or CD8+CD57+ T cells (not recorded which) from PBMCs. The receptor source for this set is a human donor with aplastic anemia.

The J gene is TRBJ1-5, the V gene TRBV10-3; D uncertain. Per germline, CDR1 ENHRY and CDR2 SYGVKD. CDR3 size: 14 residues. Trimming cost V 5 bases and J 2 bases, with 10 bases left between them. The CDR3 region is CAISRERGNQPQHF. CDR3 nucleotides: TGTGCCATCAGTCGGGAACGGGGCAATCAGCCCCAGCATTTT.

This rearrangement joins TRBV5-1 to TRBJ2-5; 8 bases map to TRBD2. V lost 0 bases to trimming and J lost 5 bases; unmatched junction nucleotides: 15. Germline V CDR1 and CDR2: SGHRS, YFSETQ. The CDR3 is made up of 18 amino acids. CDR3 amino acids: CASSLGFVSGRSVETQYF. CDR3 coding DNA: TGCGCCAGCAGCTTGGGGTTTGTGAGCGGGAGATCTGTGGAGACCCAGTACTTC.

The chain carries TRBV7-8 and TRBJ1-4; no reliable D call. The CDR3 is 12 amino acids. Germline CDR1 reads SGHVS; CDR2 reads FQNEAQ. The V end was cut by 5 bases, the J end by 5 bases, with 6 bases between. DNA for the CDR3: TGTGCCAGCAGCCCCCGAAATGAAAAACTGTTTTTT. Translating it yields CASSPRNEKLFF.

This clonotype has only a few counts. The gene calls are TRBV27 and TRBJ2-1; TRBD1 might be the D (5 bases). Germline CDR1 reads MNHEY; CDR2 reads SMNVEV (reference sequence). The CDR3 consists of 14 residues. V lost 2 bases, J lost 7 bases, and 12 bases lay in between. The CDR3 DNA reads TGTGCCAGCAGTTTAGGGCAGGGTGGGAATGAGCAGTTCTTC. Translated, it gives CASSLGQGGNEQFF.

The chain joins TRBV20-1 to TRBJ2-7; D could derive from TRBD1 or TRBD2 (5 bases each). The CDR3 totals 13 residues. Germline CDR1 reads DFQATT; CDR2 reads SNEGSKA (reference sequence). V shed 6 bases and J shed 0 bases, with 12 bases lying between them. In DNA, the CDR3 is TGCAGTGCCACCGGGGACCTCTCCTACGAGCAGTACTTC. Its translation: CSATGDLSYEQYF.

The chain is built from TRBV6-2 or TRBV6-3 and TRBJ2-7, with D possibly being TRBD2 (6 bases). CDR1 MNHEY and CDR2 SVGEGT come from the germline V gene. CDR3 length: 16 amino acids. V dropped 5 bases and J dropped 2 bases, with 19 bases sitting between them. Here the CDR3 reads CASSPHLAEFPYEQYF. CDR3 bases: TGTGCCAGCAGTCCCCACTTAGCGGAATTTCCCTACGAGCAGTACTTC.

This clonotype appeared many times. V usage is TRBV4-1 and J usage is TRBJ1-6, with a possible D match to TRBD1 (5 bases). CDR3 length equals 16 residues. With 9 bases removed from V and 3 bases from J, the gap between germline ends came to 18 bases. Germline values: CDR1 MGHRA, CDR2 YSYEKL. The CDR3, as DNA: TGCGCCAGTACAGTCAACGACAGATACTATAATTCACCCCTCCACTTT. Translated: CASTVNDRYYNSPLHF.

V gene TRBV2 combines with J gene TRBJ1-4, with D possibly TRBD1 on 6 matching bases. The CDR3 loop spans 15 amino acids. The germline gives CDR1 SNHLY, CDR2 FYNNEI. The ends were cut back, 10 bases at V and 6 bases at J, with 21 bases in the middle. Here the CDR3 reads CANPKATGRDEKLFF. The CDR3 nucleotides read TGTGCCAATCCGAAGGCCACAGGGCGTGATGAAAAACTGTTTTTT.